Detailed here is one T cell receptor (beta chain). Its antigen is undetermined. Using immunoSEQ multiplex PCR, the repertoire was profiled, and TCRdb retains in-frame clones only, with some absent. The table includes 2.5 million or so clones, around nine tenths detected once. The sample belongs to a study of shared clonotypes between healthy human individuals. Study-level points and caveats: Sharing across several donors was seen in 4% to 6.5% of naive CD4 clonotypes. Incompleteness in sorted-subset sequencing, despite large depth, was shown by rarefaction. The four-donor shared clonotypes exceeded non-shared clonotypes in generation probability, with non-shared ones scoring lower.

Germline CDR1 reads LGHNT; CDR2 reads FRNRAP. The CDR3 contains 14 residues. V was pared by 7 bases and J by 1 base, with 12 bases between. The chain recombines TRBV12-5 with TRBJ2-3; the D call may be TRBD1 or TRBD2 (5 bases each). Sequencing used naive CD4+ T cells sorted from blood. Subset reported: CD45RA+ positively selected. The origin of this receptor is a man younger than 35 in good health. CDR3 protein: CASDIRDRTDTQYF. CDR3 DNA sequence: TGTGCTAGTGACATAAGGGACCGCACAGATACGCAGTATTTT.